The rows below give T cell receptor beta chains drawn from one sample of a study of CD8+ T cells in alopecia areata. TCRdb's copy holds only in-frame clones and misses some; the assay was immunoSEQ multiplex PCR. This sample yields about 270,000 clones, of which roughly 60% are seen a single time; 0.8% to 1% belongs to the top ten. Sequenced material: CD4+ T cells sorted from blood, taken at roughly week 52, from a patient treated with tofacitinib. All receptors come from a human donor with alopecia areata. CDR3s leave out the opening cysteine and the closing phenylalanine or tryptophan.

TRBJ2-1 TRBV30 AWREGNSYNEQF
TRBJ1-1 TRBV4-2 ASSQDPGSKAF
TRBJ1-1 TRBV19 ASSIRDTEAF
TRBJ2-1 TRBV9 ASSHVGEYNEQF
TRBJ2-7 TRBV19 ASSISGYEQY
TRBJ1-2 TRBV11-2 ASSLDRRFT
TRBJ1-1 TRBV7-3 ASSLGDNTEAF
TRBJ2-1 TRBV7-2 ASSHGMQAIHNEQF
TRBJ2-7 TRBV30 AWSSGASYEQY
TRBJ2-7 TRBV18 ASSPDSTYEQY
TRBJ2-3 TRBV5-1 ASSRGGGSTDTQY
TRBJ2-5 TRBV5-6 ASRRDRVGGETQY
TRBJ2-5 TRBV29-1 SVALMAGQETQY
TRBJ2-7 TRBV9 ASSVATTHPYEQY
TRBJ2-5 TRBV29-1 SAKEGQETQY
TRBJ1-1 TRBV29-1 SVGGIDSEAF
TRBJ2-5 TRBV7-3 ASSLLAGETQY
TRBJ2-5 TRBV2 ASSIRDSSQETQY
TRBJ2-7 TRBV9 ASSPEGFGYEQY
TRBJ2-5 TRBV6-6 ASSWDGQETQY
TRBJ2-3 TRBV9 ASSRRLAGGPGDTQY
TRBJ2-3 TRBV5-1 ASSLRGAGTDTQY
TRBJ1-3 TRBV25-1 ASSDSGGTGNTIY
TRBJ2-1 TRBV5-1 ASSEQSSYNEQF
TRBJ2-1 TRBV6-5 ASSSRLRGSYNEQF
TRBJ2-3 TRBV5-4 ASSPGPLAQY
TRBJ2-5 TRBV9 ASSVGQGAVRETQY
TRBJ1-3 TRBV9 ASSVGLPSSGNTIY